This T cell receptor (beta chain) came from a study of T-cell memory formation after mild COVID-19. As for the study in general: TCR clusters mostly belonged to single donors. Study results and caveats: The appearance of some responding clones in pre-infection memory suggested that cross-reactive memory joined. Clones shrinking from day 15 to 85 showed even CD4/CD8 mixes; later expanders tilted CD4+.

Trimming pared 2 bases from V and 0 bases from J, leaving 11 bases between. CDR1 and CDR2 from the germline V gene are GTSNPN and SVGIG (reference sequence). The CDR3 contains 14 residues. About this clonotype: Its antigen is not identified.

Sample barcodes and UMIs were carried by the TCR alpha and TCR beta cDNA libraries that 5'RACE generated with constant-segment primers. TCRdb itself ran the 5' RACE reads through MiXCR, one entry per CDR3 protein. Here the sample spans around 250,000 distinct CDR3 sequences, around 17% being singletons. This receptor was obtained from a man younger than 35 who had mild COVID-19 (a few samples of this study predate the infection). Cell type and time point are not known. The rearrangement uses TRBV30 and TRBJ2-7, with D perhaps TRBD1 (5 bases). Sample: PBMCs or a T cell subset sorted from them (not recorded which). The CDR3 nucleotides read TGTGCCTGGAGTAGGGGCAGAGCCTCCTACGAGCAGTACTTC. It is translated as CAWSRGRASYEQYF. The full variable domain, rest sourced from reference TRBV30 and TRBJ2-7, is SQTIHQWPATLVQPVGSPLSLECTVEGTSNPNLYWYRQAAGRGLQLLFYSVGIGQISSEVPQNLSASRPQDRQFILSSKKLLLSDSGFYLCAWSRGRASYEQYFGPGTRLTVT.